These T cell receptor beta chains were read from a single sample in a study of CD8 T cells in Susac syndrome. TCRdb processed the immunoSEQ multiplex PCR reads anew with MiXCR; each CDR3 protein has one entry. The table records 400,000 to 550,000 distinct CDR3 sequences, more than 80% of them present only once. The source material was CD8+ T cells from PBMCs. The receptors stem from a human donor with multiple sclerosis. Each CDR3 is given with its conserved first and last residue. D genes are given only for firm matches. Not every row has a clone size; where given, it reads once, few, many or a size class.

v_gene	abundance	j_gene	d_gene	CDR3nt	CDR3aa
TRBV27	NA	TRBJ2-3	TRBD2	TGTGCCAGCAGTCCGAATAGCGGGAGAGCGGAAGATACGCAGTATTTT	CASSPNSGRAEDTQYF
TRBV5-1	NA	TRBJ2-7	NA	TGCGCCAGCAGCCCCGGGACTCATAATGCCTACGAGCAGTACTTC	CASSPGTHNAYEQYF
TRBV3-1	NA	TRBJ2-5	NA	TGTGCCAGCAGCCCACCAAGGGTGGCTAAAGAGACCCAGTACTTC	CASSPPRVAKETQYF
TRBV5-1	NA	TRBJ1-1	NA	TGCGCCAGCAGCCCCCAGGCCGGGAACACTGAAGCTTTCTTT	CASSPQAGNTEAFF
TRBV24-1	NA	TRBJ1-5	NA	TGTGCCACCACCATGCGGGGGGGGTTTAGCAATCAGCCCCAGCATTTT	CATTMRGGFSNQPQHF
TRBV27	NA	TRBJ2-1	TRBD2	TGTGCCAGCAGTTCTATAGCGGGGGGGATGGTTGAGCAGTTCTTC	CASSSIAGGMVEQFF
TRBV6-6	few	TRBJ2-7	NA	TGTGCCAGCAAGAACGGAGGGGTTGACGAGCAGTACTTC	CASKNGGVDEQYF
TRBV5-4	once	TRBJ2-1	TRBD1	TGTGCCAGCAGCCCAGGTGGGACAGGGGTAGGCAATGAGCAGTTCTTC	CASSPGGTGVGNEQFF
TRBV20-1	NA	TRBJ2-7	TRBD2	TGCAGTGCTGGAGAGACTAGCGGGGAGACCTACGAGCAGTACTTC	CSAGETSGETYEQYF
TRBV28	NA	TRBJ2-1	TRBD2	TGTGCCAGCAGTTTCGGATTGACTAGCGTACATGAGCAGTTCTTC	CASSFGLTSVHEQFF
TRBV30	NA	TRBJ1-6	NA	TGTGCCTGGACGGGGGATAAATCAAGTAATTCACCCCTCCACTTT	CAWTGDKSSNSPLHF
TRBV6-1	NA	TRBJ2-1	NA	TGTGCCAGCAAGTGGACTATCGGCGATGAGCAGTTCTTC	CASKWTIGDEQFF
TRBV5-1	NA	TRBJ2-2	NA	TGCGCCAGCAGCTTGTTAACAGCGAACACCGGGGAGCTGTTTTTT	CASSLLTANTGELFF
TRBV30	NA	TRBJ1-2	NA	TGTGCCTGTTTCGTCGGTCGGGGGAATGGCTACACCTTC	CACFVGRGNGYTF
TRBV5-1	once	TRBJ1-2	NA	TGCGCCAGCAGCTATGGTGTCCAGGGGATCTATGGCTACACCTTC	CASSYGVQGIYGYTF
TRBV4-2	NA	TRBJ2-3	TRBD1	TGTGCCAGCAGCCAAGTAAAGGGGGCTGAGACAGATACGCAGTATTTT	CASSQVKGAETDTQYF
TRBV7-9	NA	TRBJ1-1	NA	TGTGCCAGCGGCTTAGGAGAAGCTTTCTTT	CASGLGEAFF
TRBV6-5	NA	TRBJ1-1	NA	TGTGCCAGCAGTTACTCTTGGGGGGGCCGGGGTAGTGAAGCTTTCTTT	CASSYSWGGRGSEAFF
TRBV4-1	few	TRBJ1-1	TRBD1	TGCGCCAGCAGCCAGACAGGGGGCGGAACTGAAGCTTTCTTT	CASSQTGGGTEAFF
TRBV5-4	NA	TRBJ2-3	TRBD2	TGTGCCAGCAGCTTGGTGGTAGCGGGAGGCGATACGCAGTATTTT	CASSLVVAGGDTQYF
TRBV7-9	NA	TRBJ2-1	NA	TGTGCCAGCAGCTCCCTGAATCTATCGTCCCACGCTGAGCAGTTCTTC	CASSSLNLSSHAEQFF
TRBV30	few	TRBJ1-1	NA	TGTGCCTGGGCCGAAGTCGGGATCTTGAACACTGAAGCTTTCTTT	CAWAEVGILNTEAFF
TRBV20-1	NA	TRBJ2-7	NA	TGCAGTGCCCCAACAGAACGGGGCAGGTTCAGCGAGCAGTACTTC	CSAPTERGRFSEQYF
TRBV19	once	TRBJ1-5	TRBD1	TGTGCCAGTACCCCGGGACAGGTTGATCAGCCCCAGCATTTT	CASTPGQVDQPQHF
TRBV9	few	TRBJ2-3	NA	TGTGCCAGCAGCGTGGGGGGCACAGATACGCAGTATTTT	CASSVGGTDTQYF
TRBV21-1	NA	TRBJ2-5	NA	TGTGCCAGCAGCAAAGGGGAGGGGCTAGCGGGAGTATGGAAAGAGACCCAGTACTTC	CASSKGEGLAGVWKETQYF
TRBV27	NA	TRBJ2-3	NA	TGTGCCAGCAGTTTATCGTGGCGGCTTGATAACACAGATACGCAGTATTTT	CASSLSWRLDNTDTQYF
TRBV23-1	NA	TRBJ1-5	TRBD1	TGCGCCAGCGGGCTACCGGGACAGAAAAGCAATCAGCCCCAGCATTTT	CASGLPGQKSNQPQHF
TRBV12-5	NA	TRBJ1-5	NA	TGTGCTAGTGGTTTGGTACTGGGGGGAAATCAGCCCCAGCATTTT	CASGLVLGGNQPQHF
TRBV11-2	NA	TRBJ2-4	TRBD1	TGTGCCAGCAGCTCCCCGGGACAGAAAAACATTCAGTACTTC	CASSSPGQKNIQYF
TRBV28	once	TRBJ2-7	TRBD2	TGTGCCACCTTCGGGACTAGCGGGAGGCCCTACGAGCAGTACTTC	CATFGTSGRPYEQYF
TRBV6-5	NA	TRBJ1-5	NA	TGTGCCAGCAGCCTTCGGTTTAATCAGCCCCAGCATTTT	CASSLRFNQPQHF
TRBV30	NA	TRBJ2-7	NA	TGTGCCTGGGGACAGATCTCCTACGAGCAGTACTTC	CAWGQISYEQYF
TRBV20-1	NA	TRBJ2-7	TRBD1	TGCAGTGCTAGAGAGGCAGGGGGCTCCTACGAGCAGTACTTC	CSAREAGGSYEQYF
TRBV5-6	few	TRBJ1-2	TRBD1	TGTGCCAGCAGCCGGGGACAGGGGAACTATGGCTACACCTTC	CASSRGQGNYGYTF
TRBV19	few	TRBJ1-2	NA	TGTGCCAGTAGTTTTGGCGGTCCTGGCTACACCTTC	CASSFGGPGYTF
TRBV4-1	once	TRBJ1-1	TRBD1	TGCGCCAGCAGCCACACCCCAGGGGGCACTGAAGCTTTCTTT	CASSHTPGGTEAFF
TRBV27	once	TRBJ2-1	NA	TGTGCCAGCAGTTTATCGGGCATATCCTACAATGAGCAGTTCTTC	CASSLSGISYNEQFF
TRBV9	NA	TRBJ1-5	NA	TGTGCCAGCAGCTTGAGGGAGATGGGGTCGATAGGGGACGGAGGGCCCCAGCATTTT	CASSLREMGSIGDGGPQHF
TRBV27	NA	TRBJ1-5	TRBD1	TGTGCCAGCAGACAGACAGGGGGCAATCAGCCCCAGCATTTT	CASRQTGGNQPQHF
TRBV30	NA	TRBJ2-1	NA	TGTGCCTGGAGTGCACAAAGGGGCTACAATGAGCAGTTCTTC	CAWSAQRGYNEQFF
TRBV10-3	NA	TRBJ2-1	TRBD1	TGTGCCATCAGTGCCCCCGACAGGGATCTAGCCTACAATGAGCAGTTCTTC	CAISAPDRDLAYNEQFF
TRBV5-1	NA	TRBJ2-3	TRBD2	TGCGCCAGCAGCTTGGGGCTAGCGGGAGACCTGGGAGCAGATACGCAGTATTTT	CASSLGLAGDLGADTQYF
TRBV27	NA	TRBJ2-3	NA	TGTGCCAGCAGTTTATGGGTTAGTTCGGATACGCAGTATTTT	CASSLWVSSDTQYF